The T cell receptor (beta chain) described here comes from a study of high-grade serous ovarian cancer treatment subgroups. Points on this clone: Its target is unknown.

CDR3 length: 16 amino acids. CDR1 and CDR2 (germline): SGHTA, FQGNSA. V shed 2 bases, J shed 9 bases, and the junction held 10 bases outside the gene matches. Clones were read by immunoSEQ multiplex PCR, and TCRdb kept only the in-frame ones, dropping some. Of approximately 6,200 clones in the sample, about four fifths were seen once. General observations from the study: Same-patient tumor repertoires overlapped at roughly 0.095 to 0.79; different patients barely overlapped.

The tumor samples were collected prior to definitive surgery or chemotherapy. This chain joins TRBV7-2 and TRBJ2-1; 10 bases map to TRBD2. The sequencing input was tumor tissue. The sequence derives from a human donor with high-grade serous ovarian cancer. The CDR3 DNA reads as TGTGCCAGCAGCTTATCTAGCGGGAGAGGTAAGGGTGAGCAGTTCTTC. Its protein product is CASSLSSGRGKGEQFF.